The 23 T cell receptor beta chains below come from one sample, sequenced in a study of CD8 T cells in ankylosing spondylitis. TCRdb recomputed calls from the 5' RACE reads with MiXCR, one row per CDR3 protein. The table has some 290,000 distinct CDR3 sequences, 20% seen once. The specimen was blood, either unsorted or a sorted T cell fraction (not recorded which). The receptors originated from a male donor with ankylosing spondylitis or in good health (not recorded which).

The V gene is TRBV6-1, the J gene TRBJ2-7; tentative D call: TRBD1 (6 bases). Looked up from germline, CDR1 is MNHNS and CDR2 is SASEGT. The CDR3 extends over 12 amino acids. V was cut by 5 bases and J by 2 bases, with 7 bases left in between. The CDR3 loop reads CASSWTAYEQYV. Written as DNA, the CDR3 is TGTGCCAGCAGTTGGACAGCCTACGAGCAGTACGTC.

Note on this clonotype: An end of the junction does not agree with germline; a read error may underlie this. Written as DNA, the CDR3 is TGTGTCAGCAGTTTTGGGGGGCACACAGATACGCAGTATTTT. Protein sequence: CVSSFGGHTDTQYF. The V and J genes are TRBV12-3 or TRBV12-4 and TRBJ2-3; D possibly matches TRBD1 or TRBD2 (6 bases each). This CDR3 is 14 amino acids long.

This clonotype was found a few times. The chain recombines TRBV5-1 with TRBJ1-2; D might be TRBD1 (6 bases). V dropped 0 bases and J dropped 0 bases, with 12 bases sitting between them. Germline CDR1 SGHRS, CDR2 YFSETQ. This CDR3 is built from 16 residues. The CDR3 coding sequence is TGCGCCAGCAGCTTGGGTGGACAGACAACTAACTATGGCTACACCTTC. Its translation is CASSLGGQTTNYGYTF.

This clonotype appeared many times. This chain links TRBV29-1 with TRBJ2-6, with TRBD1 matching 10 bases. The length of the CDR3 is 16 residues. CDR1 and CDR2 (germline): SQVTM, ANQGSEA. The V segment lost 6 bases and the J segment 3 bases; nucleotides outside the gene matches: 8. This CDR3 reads CSVGTGASFGANVLTF. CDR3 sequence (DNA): TGCAGCGTGGGGACAGGGGCCTCCTTTGGGGCCAACGTCCTGACTTTC.

Written as DNA, the CDR3 is TGTGCCAGCAGCTATCAAGCGGAAGTAGGGGAGACCCAGTACTTC. It codes for CASSYQAEVGETQYF. This chain uses TRBV11-1 with TRBJ2-5, with a weak D call TRBD2 (5 bases). This CDR3 is built from 15 residues. Germline V lookup: CDR1 SGHAT, CDR2 FQDESV (reference sequence). V lost 4 bases and J 5 bases, leaving 17 bases between the germline ends.

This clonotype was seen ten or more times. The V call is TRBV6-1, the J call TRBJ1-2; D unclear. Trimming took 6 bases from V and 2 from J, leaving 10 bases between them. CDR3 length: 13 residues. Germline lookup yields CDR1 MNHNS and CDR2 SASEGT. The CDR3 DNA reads TGTGCCAGCAGAGAGACGCTGAACTATGGCTACACCTTC. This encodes CASRETLNYGYTF.

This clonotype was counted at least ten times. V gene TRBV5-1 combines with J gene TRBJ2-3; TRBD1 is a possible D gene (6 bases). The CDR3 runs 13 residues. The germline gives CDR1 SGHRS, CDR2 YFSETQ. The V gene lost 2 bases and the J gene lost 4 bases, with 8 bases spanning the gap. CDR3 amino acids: CASSLQGSDTQYF. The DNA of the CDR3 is TGCGCCAGCAGCTTACAGGGTTCAGATACGCAGTATTTT. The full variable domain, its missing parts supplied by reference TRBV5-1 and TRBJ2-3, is KAGVTQTPRYLIKTRGQQVTLSCSPISGHRSVSWYQQTPGQGLQFLFEYFSETQRNKGNFPGRFSGRQFSNSRSEMNVSTLELGDSALYLCASSLQGSDTQYFGPGTRLTVL.

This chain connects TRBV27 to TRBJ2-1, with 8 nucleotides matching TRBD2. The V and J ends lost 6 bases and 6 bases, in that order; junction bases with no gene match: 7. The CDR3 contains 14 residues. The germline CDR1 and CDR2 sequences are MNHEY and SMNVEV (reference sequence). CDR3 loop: CASRRTSQVNEQFF. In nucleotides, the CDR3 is TGTGCCAGCAGACGGACTAGCCAGGTCAATGAGCAGTTCTTC.

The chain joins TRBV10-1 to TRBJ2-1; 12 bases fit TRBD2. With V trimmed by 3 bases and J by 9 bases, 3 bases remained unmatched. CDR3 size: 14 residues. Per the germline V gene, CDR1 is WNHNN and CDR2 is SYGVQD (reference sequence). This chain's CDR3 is CASSESSGRAEQFF. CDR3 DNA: TGCGCCAGCAGTGAATCTAGCGGGAGGGCTGAGCAGTTCTTC.

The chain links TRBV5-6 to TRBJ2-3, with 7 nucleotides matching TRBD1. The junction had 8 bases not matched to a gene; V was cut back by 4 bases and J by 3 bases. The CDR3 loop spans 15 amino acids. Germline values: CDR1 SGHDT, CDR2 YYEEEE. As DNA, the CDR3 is TGTGCCAGCAGCCAACAGGGGCCTGGGACAGATACGCAGTATTTT. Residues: CASSQQGPGTDTQYF.

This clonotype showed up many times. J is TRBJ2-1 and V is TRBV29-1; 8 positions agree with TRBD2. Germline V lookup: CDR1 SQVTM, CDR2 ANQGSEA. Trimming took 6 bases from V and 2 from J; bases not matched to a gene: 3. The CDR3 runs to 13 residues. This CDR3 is CSVGLAAYNEQFF. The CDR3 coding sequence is TGCAGCGTAGGACTAGCAGCCTACAATGAGCAGTTCTTC.

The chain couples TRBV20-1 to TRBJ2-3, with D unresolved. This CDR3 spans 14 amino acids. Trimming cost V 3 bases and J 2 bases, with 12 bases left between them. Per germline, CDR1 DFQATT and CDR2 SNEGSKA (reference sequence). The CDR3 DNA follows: TGCAGTGCTAGGAGATATCAACCCACAGATACGCAGTATTTT. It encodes CSARRYQPTDTQYF.

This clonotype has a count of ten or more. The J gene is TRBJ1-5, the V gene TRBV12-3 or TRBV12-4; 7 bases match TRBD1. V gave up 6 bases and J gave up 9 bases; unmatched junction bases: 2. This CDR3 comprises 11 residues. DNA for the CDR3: TGTGCCAGCAGCCCAGGGGGGCCCCAGCATTTT. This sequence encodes CASSPGGPQHF.

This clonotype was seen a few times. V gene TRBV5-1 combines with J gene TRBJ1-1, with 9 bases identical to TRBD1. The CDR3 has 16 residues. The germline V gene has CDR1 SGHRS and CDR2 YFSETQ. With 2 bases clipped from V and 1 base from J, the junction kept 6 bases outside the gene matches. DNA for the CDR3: TGCGCCAGCAGCTTATTACCGGGACAGGGGAACACTGAAGCTTTCTTT. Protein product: CASSLLPGQGNTEAFF.

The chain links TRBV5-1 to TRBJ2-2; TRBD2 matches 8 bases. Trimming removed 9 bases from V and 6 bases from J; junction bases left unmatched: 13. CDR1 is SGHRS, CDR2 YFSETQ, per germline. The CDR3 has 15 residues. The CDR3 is CANRPGTRTSGELFF. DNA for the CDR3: TGCGCCAACAGACCCGGGACTAGGACTTCCGGGGAGCTGTTTTTT.

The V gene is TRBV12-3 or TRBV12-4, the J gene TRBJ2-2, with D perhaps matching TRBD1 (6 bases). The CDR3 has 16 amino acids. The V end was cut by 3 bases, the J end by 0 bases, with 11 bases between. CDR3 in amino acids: CASSFGRGTNTGELFF. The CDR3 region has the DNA TGTGCCAGCAGTTTTGGCAGGGGCACGAACACCGGGGAGCTGTTTTTT.

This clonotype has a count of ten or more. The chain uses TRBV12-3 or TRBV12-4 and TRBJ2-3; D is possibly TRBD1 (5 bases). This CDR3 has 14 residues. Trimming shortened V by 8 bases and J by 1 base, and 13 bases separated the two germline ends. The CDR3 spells CASLVLGGTDTQYF. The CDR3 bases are TGTGCCAGCCTAGTATTAGGGGGCACAGATACGCAGTATTTT.

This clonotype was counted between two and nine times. The DNA for the CDR3 is TGTGCCAGCAGTTTATACCCCCGGGATTCCCCCACAGATACGCAGTATTTT. Translating gives CASSLYPRDSPTDTQYF. V usage is TRBV27 and J usage is TRBJ2-3; D may be TRBD2 (5 bases). Germline V gene sequence: CDR1 MNHEY, CDR2 SMNVEV (reference sequence). The CDR3 consists of 17 residues. Between the trimmed V and J ends, which lost 1 base and 2 bases, there was a span of 16 bases.

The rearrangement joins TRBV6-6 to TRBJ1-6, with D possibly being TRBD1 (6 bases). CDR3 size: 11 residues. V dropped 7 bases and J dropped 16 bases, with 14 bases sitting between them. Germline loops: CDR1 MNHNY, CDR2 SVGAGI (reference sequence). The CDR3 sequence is CASIEQGILHF. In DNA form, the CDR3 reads TGTGCCAGCATCGAACAGGGAATACTCCACTTT.

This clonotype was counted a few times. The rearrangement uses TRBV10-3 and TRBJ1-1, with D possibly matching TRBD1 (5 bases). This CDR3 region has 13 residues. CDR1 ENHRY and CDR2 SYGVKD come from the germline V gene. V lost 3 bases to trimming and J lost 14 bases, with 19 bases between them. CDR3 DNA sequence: TGTGCCATCAGTGACCAGACAGCTCGTTCTATGTTCTTT. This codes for CAISDQTARSMFF.

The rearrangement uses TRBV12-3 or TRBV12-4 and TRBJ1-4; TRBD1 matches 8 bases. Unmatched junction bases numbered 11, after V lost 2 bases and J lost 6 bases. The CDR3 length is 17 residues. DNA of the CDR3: TGTGCCAGCAGTTTAATAGTCGGGGCAGGGGGCGATGAAAAACTGTTTTTT. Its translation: CASSLIVGAGGDEKLFF.

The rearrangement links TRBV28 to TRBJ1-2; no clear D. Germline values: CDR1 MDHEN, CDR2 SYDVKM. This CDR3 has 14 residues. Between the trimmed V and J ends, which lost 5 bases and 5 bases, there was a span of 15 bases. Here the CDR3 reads CASSLLGSAYGYTF. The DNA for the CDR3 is TGTGCCAGCAGTCTCCTTGGGTCGGCATATGGCTACACCTTC.

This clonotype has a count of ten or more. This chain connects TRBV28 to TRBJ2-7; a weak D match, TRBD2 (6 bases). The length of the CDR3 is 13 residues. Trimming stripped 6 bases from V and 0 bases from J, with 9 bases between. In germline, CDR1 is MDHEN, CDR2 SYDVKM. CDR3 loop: CASSPGSSYEQYV. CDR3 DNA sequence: TGTGCCAGCAGCCCCGGGAGCTCCTACGAGCAGTACGTC.